The rows below give T cell receptor beta chains drawn from one sample of a study of blood T cells in healthy people across ages. TCRdb ran MiXCR on the 5' RACE reads and lists one entry per CDR3 protein. The data hold about 720,000 distinct CDR3 sequences, with about a fifth observed a single time. The material sequenced was blood. Receptor source: a man between 65 and 80 years old in good health. Both conserved end residues are part of each CDR3. A D gene is named only where the DNA matches it firmly. Size values are once, few and many counts, or a class for expanded clones, and some rows have none.

abundance: .; v_gene: TRBV12-3/TRBV12-4; j_gene: TRBJ2-1; d_gene: .; CDR3aa: CASSLVNGNEQFF; CDR3nt: TGTGCCAGCAGTTTAGTCAACGGTAATGAGCAGTTCTTC
abundance: few; v_gene: TRBV2; j_gene: TRBJ2-1; d_gene: TRBD2; CDR3aa: CASTQREGVSYNEQFF; CDR3nt: TGTGCCAGCACCCAGCGGGAGGGGGTATCCTACAATGAGCAGTTCTTC
abundance: many; v_gene: TRBV30; j_gene: TRBJ2-4; d_gene: .; CDR3aa: CAWSILVAKNIQYF; CDR3nt: TGTGCCTGGAGCATTTTGGTAGCCAAAAACATTCAGTACTTC
abundance: few; v_gene: TRBV5-1; j_gene: TRBJ2-3; d_gene: .; CDR3aa: CASSSPRDSSADTQYF; CDR3nt: TGCGCCAGCAGCTCCCCTCGGGACTCCTCCGCAGATACGCAGTATTTT
abundance: .; v_gene: TRBV28; j_gene: TRBJ2-3; d_gene: TRBD1; CDR3aa: CASSLFDARRLGTGGPSDTQYF; CDR3nt: TGTGCCAGCAGTTTATTCGATGCCCGAAGGCTTGGGACAGGGGGCCCCTCAGATACGCAGTATTTT
abundance: .; v_gene: TRBV7-2; j_gene: TRBJ1-2; d_gene: TRBD1; CDR3aa: CASSLQTGSSYGYTF; CDR3nt: TGTGCCAGCAGCTTACAGACAGGGAGTAGCTATGGCTACACCTTC
abundance: .; v_gene: TRBV6-5; j_gene: TRBJ1-4; d_gene: .; CDR3aa: CASSYREKNEKLFF; CDR3nt: TGTGCCAGCAGTTACAGGGAGAAGAATGAAAAACTGTTTTTT
abundance: .; v_gene: TRBV2; j_gene: TRBJ2-5; d_gene: TRBD1; CDR3aa: CASRPLTGVETQYF; CDR3nt: TGTGCCAGCAGGCCACTCACAGGGGTTGAGACCCAGTACTTC
abundance: .; v_gene: TRBV29-1; j_gene: TRBJ1-1; d_gene: TRBD1; CDR3aa: CSVEEYTGGQAFF; CDR3nt: TGCAGCGTTGAAGAATACACAGGGGGCCAAGCTTTCTTT
abundance: few; v_gene: TRBV11-2; j_gene: TRBJ2-5; d_gene: .; CDR3aa: CASSLDVTYAKTQYF; CDR3nt: TGTGCCAGCAGCTTAGATGTGACGTATGCAAAGACCCAGTACTTC
abundance: .; v_gene: TRBV3-1; j_gene: TRBJ1-4; d_gene: .; CDR3aa: CASSHLRGEKLFF; CDR3nt: TGTGCCAGCAGCCACCTACGAGGTGAAAAACTGTTTTTT
abundance: .; v_gene: TRBV12-3/TRBV12-4; j_gene: TRBJ1-1; d_gene: .; CDR3aa: CASSWRRGNTEAFF; CDR3nt: TGTGCCAGCAGTTGGCGTCGCGGGAACACTGAAGCTTTCTTT
abundance: few; v_gene: TRBV20-1; j_gene: TRBJ2-5; d_gene: .; CDR3aa: CSATWTVAETQYF; CDR3nt: TGCAGTGCTACCTGGACAGTAGCAGAGACCCAGTACTTC
abundance: few; v_gene: TRBV5-1; j_gene: TRBJ1-1; d_gene: .; CDR3aa: CASSPGGTNTEAFF; CDR3nt: TGCGCCAGCAGCCCTGGGGGAACGAACACTGAAGCTTTCTTT
abundance: .; v_gene: TRBV7-9; j_gene: TRBJ1-4; d_gene: TRBD1; CDR3aa: CASSRAGTGARSEKLFF; CDR3nt: TGTGCCAGCAGCCGCGCGGGGACAGGGGCTCGTAGTGAAAAACTGTTTTTT
abundance: .; v_gene: TRBV5-5; j_gene: TRBJ2-5; d_gene: TRBD2; CDR3aa: CASSLALAGGGETQYF; CDR3nt: TGTGCCAGCAGCTTGGCCCTAGCGGGAGGCGGAGAGACCCAGTACTTC
abundance: .; v_gene: TRBV9; j_gene: TRBJ2-1; d_gene: .; CDR3aa: CASSANWVDEQFF; CDR3nt: TGTGCCAGCAGCGCGAATTGGGTGGATGAGCAGTTCTTC
abundance: .; v_gene: TRBV5-1; j_gene: TRBJ2-1; d_gene: TRBD2; CDR3aa: CASTISGERYNEQFF; CDR3nt: TGCGCCAGCACAATAAGCGGGGAAAGATACAATGAGCAGTTCTTC
abundance: .; v_gene: TRBV4-1; j_gene: TRBJ2-3; d_gene: .; CDR3aa: CASSQDVSGQMLGTQYF; CDR3nt: TGCGCCAGCAGCCAAGATGTATCGGGACAAATGCTTGGAACGCAGTATTTT
abundance: many; v_gene: TRBV18; j_gene: TRBJ1-5; d_gene: .; CDR3aa: CASSSGHLYSNQPQHF; CDR3nt: TGTGCCAGCTCATCGGGACACCTTTATAGCAATCAGCCCCAGCATTTT
abundance: .; v_gene: TRBV24-1; j_gene: TRBJ2-1; d_gene: TRBD1; CDR3aa: CASSDRGGVYNEQFF; CDR3nt: TGTGCCAGTTCCGACAGGGGTGGAGTTTACAATGAGCAGTTCTTC
abundance: .; v_gene: TRBV6-6; j_gene: TRBJ2-7; d_gene: .; CDR3aa: CASRPDGRNEQYF; CDR3nt: TGTGCCAGCAGGCCCGACGGACGGAACGAGCAGTACTTC
abundance: .; v_gene: TRBV11-2; j_gene: TRBJ1-1; d_gene: .; CDR3aa: CASSLEPRGTEAFF; CDR3nt: TGTGCCAGCAGCCTAGAACCTCGGGGTACTGAAGCTTTCTTT
abundance: few; v_gene: TRBV14; j_gene: TRBJ1-6; d_gene: TRBD1; CDR3aa: CASSRDRGGGYNSPLHF; CDR3nt: TGTGCCAGCAGCCGGGACAGGGGCGGAGGATATAATTCACCCCTCCACTTT
abundance: few; v_gene: TRBV6-4; j_gene: TRBJ1-2; d_gene: .; CDR3aa: CASSIERGSYGYTF; CDR3nt: TGTGCCAGCAGTATCGAACGTGGGTCCTATGGCTACACCTTC
abundance: .; v_gene: TRBV29-1; j_gene: TRBJ1-2; d_gene: .; CDR3aa: CSARGTIGGYTF; CDR3nt: TGCAGCGCTAGGGGGACAATAGGCGGCTACACCTTC
abundance: many; v_gene: TRBV19; j_gene: TRBJ2-3; d_gene: TRBD2; CDR3aa: CASSTTSGRTDTQYF; CDR3nt: TGTGCCAGTAGCACAACTAGCGGGAGAACAGATACGCAGTATTTT
abundance: .; v_gene: TRBV10-3; j_gene: TRBJ2-3; d_gene: .; CDR3aa: CAISEGGSRKDTQYF; CDR3nt: TGTGCCATCAGTGAGGGGGGGAGCAGAAAAGATACGCAGTATTTT
abundance: few; v_gene: TRBV12-3/TRBV12-4; j_gene: TRBJ2-3; d_gene: .; CDR3aa: CASTRTRVGTDTQYF; CDR3nt: TGTGCCAGCACCCGAACGCGGGTCGGCACAGATACGCAGTATTTT
abundance: many; v_gene: TRBV6-2/TRBV6-3; j_gene: TRBJ2-1; d_gene: TRBD2; CDR3aa: CASSLSLAGGSHEQFF; CDR3nt: TGTGCCAGCAGTCTCTCACTAGCGGGGGGTTCCCACGAGCAGTTCTTC
abundance: many; v_gene: TRBV5-1; j_gene: TRBJ2-1; d_gene: .; CDR3aa: CASMETVDNEQFF; CDR3nt: TGCGCCAGCATGGAGACGGTAGACAATGAGCAGTTCTTC
abundance: .; v_gene: TRBV5-1; j_gene: TRBJ1-1; d_gene: .; CDR3aa: CASMQTANTEAFF; CDR3nt: TGCGCCAGTATGCAGACAGCGAACACTGAAGCTTTCTTT
abundance: .; v_gene: TRBV7-2; j_gene: TRBJ2-3; d_gene: TRBD1; CDR3aa: CASSLVGTGAVDTQYF; CDR3nt: TGTGCCAGCAGCTTAGTAGGGACAGGGGCGGTAGATACGCAGTATTTT
abundance: .; v_gene: TRBV2; j_gene: TRBJ2-6; d_gene: .; CDR3aa: CASSEALRVTGANVLTF; CDR3nt: TGTGCCAGCAGTGAAGCGCTTCGGGTAACGGGGGCCAACGTCCTGACTTTC
abundance: .; v_gene: TRBV2; j_gene: TRBJ1-5; d_gene: TRBD1; CDR3aa: CASSVRQGRDQPQHF; CDR3nt: TGTGCCAGCAGTGTCCGACAGGGTCGGGATCAGCCCCAGCATTTT
abundance: .; v_gene: TRBV7-2; j_gene: TRBJ2-4; d_gene: .; CDR3aa: CASSLVSGFKNIQYF; CDR3nt: TGTGCCAGCAGCTTAGTTTCAGGGTTCAAAAACATTCAGTACTTC
abundance: few; v_gene: TRBV9; j_gene: TRBJ2-1; d_gene: TRBD2; CDR3aa: CASSRTSGSVNEQFF; CDR3nt: TGTGCCAGCAGTCGGACTAGCGGGAGTGTGAATGAGCAGTTCTTC
abundance: .; v_gene: TRBV12-3/TRBV12-4; j_gene: TRBJ2-1; d_gene: TRBD1; CDR3aa: CASSFYGSRGQYNEQFF; CDR3nt: TGTGCCAGCAGTTTCTATGGTAGCAGGGGGCAATACAATGAGCAGTTCTTC
abundance: .; v_gene: TRBV7-8; j_gene: TRBJ2-3; d_gene: .; CDR3aa: CASSLAPGPAGTDTQYF; CDR3nt: TGTGCCAGCAGCTTAGCGCCTGGGCCAGCCGGCACAGATACGCAGTATTTT
abundance: many; v_gene: TRBV12-3/TRBV12-4; j_gene: TRBJ2-7; d_gene: .; CDR3aa: CASGRSYEQYF; CDR3nt: TGTGCCAGCGGGAGGTCCTACGAGCAGTACTTC
abundance: .; v_gene: TRBV21-1; j_gene: TRBJ1-1; d_gene: .; CDR3aa: CASPQGGNTEAFF; CDR3nt: TGTGCCAGCCCACAGGGAGGGAACACTGAAGCTTTCTTT
abundance: many; v_gene: TRBV30; j_gene: TRBJ2-3; d_gene: TRBD2; CDR3aa: CAWSQLAGGFPDTQYF; CDR3nt: TGTGCCTGGAGTCAATTAGCGGGAGGGTTCCCAGATACGCAGTATTTT